This T cell receptor (beta chain) was recovered during a study of CD4 T cells in relation to SARS-CoV-2 and coronaviruses. Generated by immunoSEQ multiplex PCR, the TCRdb table keeps only in-frame clones and is missing some. The sample has tens of thousands of clones, approximately 93% seen once. The unexposed donors gave CD4+ T cells in 2011-2018, prior to COVID-19. The CDR3 runs 16 residues. The table lists this clone with a few counts. The sample consisted of naive CD4+ T cells from PBMCs. Subset reported: naive CD4+ T cells isolated by negative enrichment. The chain links TRBV7-5 to TRBJ1-5; TRBD1 reflects the table's D call only, with no check against the DNA. TRBV7-5 is tagged as a pseudogene. The receptor was derived from a human donor in good health. CDR3 region: CVRSASGTVVNQPQHF. The CDR3 nucleotides are TGTGTCAGAAGCGCTTCTGGGACAGTCGTCAATCAGCCCCAGCATTTT.